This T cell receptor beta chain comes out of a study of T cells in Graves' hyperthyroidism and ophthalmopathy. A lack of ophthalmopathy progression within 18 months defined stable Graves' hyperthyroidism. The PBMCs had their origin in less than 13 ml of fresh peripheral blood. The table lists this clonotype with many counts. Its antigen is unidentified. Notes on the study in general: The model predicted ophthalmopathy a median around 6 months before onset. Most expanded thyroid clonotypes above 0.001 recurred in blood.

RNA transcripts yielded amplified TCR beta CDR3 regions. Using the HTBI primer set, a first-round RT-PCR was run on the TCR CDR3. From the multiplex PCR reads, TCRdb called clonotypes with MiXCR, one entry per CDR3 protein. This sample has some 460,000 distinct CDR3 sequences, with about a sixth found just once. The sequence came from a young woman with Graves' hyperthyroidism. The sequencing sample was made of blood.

The CDR3 sequence: CASSLVGRDEQYF. CDR3 nucleotide sequence: TGCGCCAGCAGCTTGGTGGGGAGGGACGAGCAGTACTTC. The chain has TRBV5-1 and TRBJ2-7, with 7 bases that match TRBD2. The CDR3 is made up of 13 amino acids. Trimming removed 0 bases from V and 5 bases from J; junction bases left unmatched: 2. CDR1 and CDR2 (germline): SGHRS, YFSETQ.